This T cell receptor (beta chain) is drawn from a study of T-cell memory formation after mild COVID-19 (dated by TCRdb to 2020 to 2023). For the study in its entirety: TCR sequence clusters from the two donors were found to be largely donor specific. T-cell clones expanding and contracting after mild COVID-19 in a couple of donors were tracked by longitudinal TCRalpha and TCRbeta repertoire sequencing. Two young, previously healthy adult volunteers made up the cohort, one male and one female. General findings and caveats noted by the study authors: The study covered only a couple of mild cases, and larger cohorts including severe cases with pre-infection samples were considered necessary. Clones that contracted from day 15 to 85 showed balanced CD4/CD8 phenotypes, whereas a second wave of clones that expanded from day 15 to 37 leaned towards CD4+. Some responding clones were detected in pre-infection memory, which suggested that pre-existing cross-reactive memory T cells had joined the SARS-CoV-2 response. SARS-CoV-2 specificity was not confirmed for the second-wave clones peaking on day 37. Contracting CD4+ clones were located mainly in the CM and EM memory subsets, whereas CD8+ clones were found to be enriched in EMRA.

For CDR1 and CDR2, the germline V gene lists MDHEN and SYDVKM. The CDR3 runs 15 residues from the cysteine to the phenylalanine. Only CDR3 DNA is held: 45 bases, read in frame from base 1. The V end loses 7 bases and the J end loses 1 base, and a stretch of 15 bases separates them. PBMCs were isolated by Ficoll-Paque density gradient centrifugation. For sequencing, an Illumina NovaSeq 6000 was employed. TCRalpha and TCRbeta cDNA libraries were built by 5'RACE with constant-segment primers, adding sample barcodes and unique molecular identifiers. Trizol reagent was used to extract RNA from every sample. Amplification of the libraries took two PCR steps, and the second step added a second sample barcode plus Illumina TruSeq adapters. The libraries were sequenced on an Illumina NovaSeq using 2 x 150 bp paired-end reads. The original pipeline was this. With migec v1.2.7, reads were demultiplexed and then collapsed into UMI-guided consensus sequences. Using mixcr v2.1.11, the UMI consensuses were aligned to TRA and TRB V and J templates and assembled into clonotypes. A clonotype was counted as expanded or contracted only when both edgeR and NoisET called the clonotype significant, with the noise models trained on biological replicates. For edgeR calls, the cutoffs were a false discovery rate-adjusted p below 0.01 and a log2 fold-change threshold of 1. PCA with hierarchical clustering of max-normalized trajectories of the 1000 most abundant clonotypes was used as exploratory dynamics analysis. Each responding clone was given a CD4 or CD8 phenotype based on the CD4+ and CD8+ repertoires, which had been sequenced separately. In-frame beta chains were kept once TCRdb had trimmed the public reads at Q25 with fastp and called clones with MiXCR. Identical CDR3 protein sequences are pooled into one entry, listed with their most common genes and DNA. TCRdb, rather than the study authors, made the V and J calls. In this sample the table shows some 260,000 distinct CDR3 sequences, 16% of which occur a single time. The ten biggest clones cover roughly 3.6% of the sample.

Details on this clonotype: Its specific antigen is unknown. No base quality values were provided; no much bigger clone lies one nucleotide off.

Sequenced material: PBMCs or a T cell subset sorted from them (not recorded which). This clonotype was sampled from a man between 18 and 35 years old who had mild COVID-19 (a few samples of this study predate the infection). The sample titles of this study are shuffled in the database, so cell type and time point are left out; the donor was told from shared clones. The chain couples TRBV28 to TRBJ2-3; TRBD2 is perhaps the D gene, given 5 matching bases. The nucleotides read TGTGCCAGCACCCCCGAGGGATGGGGCACAGATACGCAGTATTTT. Its coded protein is CASTPEGWGTDTQYF.